The rows below give T cell receptor beta chains drawn from one sample of a study of cytomegalovirus exposure and HLA in healthy donors. Some clones are missing from TCRdb's copy, which holds only in-frame ones; the method was immunoSEQ multiplex PCR. The top ten clones hold roughly 1.2% of a sample with about 140,000 clones, 60% to 85% of them seen once. The sample was PBMCs. The receptors come from a male donor in good health and CMV-seropositive. CDR3s include the opening cysteine and the closing phenylalanine or tryptophan. The order of the fields is clone size, V gene, J gene, D gene, CDR3 protein, CDR3 DNA. A D gene is named only where the DNA matches it firmly. Clone size is shown for a subset of rows, as once, few, many or a class of expanded clone.

NA	TRBV30	TRBJ2-7	TRBD1	CAWRATGTGVSEQYF	TGTGCCTGGAGAGCTACCGGGACAGGGGTTTCCGAGCAGTACTTC
NA	TRBV9	TRBJ2-7	TRBD2	CASSVGAGVEYEQYF	TGTGCCAGCAGCGTAGGCGCGGGAGTTGAGTACGAGCAGTACTTC
NA	TRBV7-2	TRBJ2-7	TRBD2	CASTEGIAGGTPDF	TGTGCCAGCACCGAAGGGATAGCGGGAGGGACTCCAGACTTC
few	TRBV7-9	TRBJ1-6	NA	CASSDGQSGHSPLHF	TGTGCCAGCAGCGACGGACAGTCGGGGCATTCACCCCTCCACTTT
NA	TRBV4-1	TRBJ1-3	TRBD1	CASSQGQGRSGNTIYF	TGCGCCAGCAGCCAAGGACAGGGGCGCTCTGGAAACACCATATATTTT
once	TRBV29-1	TRBJ2-1	TRBD1	CSGDRVHNEQFF	TGCAGCGGGGACAGGGTGCACAATGAGCAGTTCTTC
NA	TRBV6-5	TRBJ2-3	NA	CASSYGGTQYF	TGTGCCAGCAGTTACGGAGGTACGCAGTATTTT
NA	TRBV5-4	TRBJ2-7	TRBD1	CASSLAEGARYEQYF	TGTGCCAGCAGCTTGGCCGAGGGGGCGCGATACGAGCAGTACTTC
NA	TRBV5-1	TRBJ2-3	TRBD1	CASGTGRTDTQYF	TGCGCCAGCGGGACAGGCCGAACAGATACGCAGTATTTT
NA	TRBV5-4	TRBJ1-2	NA	CASSLGQLYGYTF	TGTGCCAGCAGCCTCGGACAGCTCTATGGCTACACCTTC
NA	TRBV5-1	TRBJ2-7	NA	CASSLNDLAASYEQYF	TGCGCCAGCAGCTTGAATGATCTGGCTGCCTCCTACGAGCAGTACTTC
NA	TRBV5-8	TRBJ2-7	NA	CASSLLVRF	TGTGCCAGCAGCTTGTTAGTACGCTTC
NA	TRBV9	TRBJ2-2	NA	CASSVEGGTTGELFF	TGTGCCAGCAGCGTAGAGGGCGGGACGACCGGGGAGCTGTTTTTT
NA	TRBV29-1	TRBJ2-6	NA	CSVATGGGANVLTF	TGCAGCGTTGCAACAGGCGGAGGGGCCAACGTCCTGACTTTC
NA	TRBV7-8	TRBJ1-1	NA	CASNSTVVKSEAFF	TGTGCCAGCAACTCGACAGTCGTCAAATCTGAAGCTTTCTTT
NA	TRBV7-2	TRBJ1-2	NA	CASSLLQVGGYTF	TGTGCCAGCAGCTTATTACAGGTCGGTGGCTACACCTTC
NA	TRBV5-8	TRBJ1-5	TRBD1	CASSLAFRGPFYQPQHF	TGTGCCAGCAGCTTGGCATTCAGGGGGCCTTTCTATCAGCCCCAGCATTTT
NA	TRBV28	TRBJ2-7	NA	CASSPGQDLGGQYF	TGTGCCAGCAGTCCGGGGCAGGACCTCGGGGGGCAGTACTTC
once	TRBV2	TRBJ1-1	TRBD1	CASRAGQGIAFF	TGTGCCAGCAGGGCGGGACAGGGTATAGCTTTCTTT
NA	TRBV6-6	TRBJ2-4	NA	CASSYSGEVVYF	TGTGCCAGCAGTTACTCGGGGGAGGTTGTGTACTTC
NA	TRBV11-2	TRBJ2-7	NA	CASSRRDSPLSYEQYF	TGTGCCAGCAGCCGGAGGGACAGCCCGCTATCCTACGAGCAGTACTTC
NA	TRBV19	TRBJ2-7	NA	CASSIGRGLLVEQYF	TGTGCCAGTAGTATAGGCCGCGGTCTTTTGGTCGAGCAGTACTTC
NA	TRBV5-4	TRBJ2-7	TRBD2	CASSFGGSYEQYF	TGTGCCAGCAGCTTCGGGGGGTCCTACGAGCAGTACTTC
once	TRBV7-9	TRBJ2-5	NA	CASTRTDQETQYF	TGTGCCAGCACCCGGACAGATCAAGAGACCCAGTACTTC
once	TRBV27	TRBJ2-1	NA	CASSPYGLGGYNEQFF	TGTGCCAGCAGTCCATACGGGTTAGGGGGCTACAATGAGCAGTTCTTC
NA	TRBV18	TRBJ1-2	TRBD1	CASSPRTGGQGYTF	TGTGCCAGCTCACCCCGGACAGGGGGCCAGGGCTACACCTTC
once	TRBV7-9	TRBJ1-1	NA	CASSLATENTEAFF	TGTGCCAGCAGCTTAGCAACTGAGAATACTGAAGCTTTCTTT
NA	TRBV2	TRBJ2-3	TRBD2	CASTELAGSTDTQYF	TGTGCCAGCACGGAACTAGCGGGAAGCACAGATACGCAGTATTTT
NA	TRBV11-2	TRBJ1-1	NA	CASSLVSDREAFF	TGTGCCAGCAGCTTAGTTAGCGACCGTGAAGCTTTCTTT
NA	TRBV18	TRBJ2-7	TRBD1	CASSPTGPEQYF	TGTGCCAGCTCACCGACAGGGCCCGAGCAGTACTTC
NA	TRBV10-3	TRBJ2-7	TRBD2	CAISESGLAGTSYEQYF	TGTGCCATCAGTGAGTCTGGGCTAGCGGGGACTTCCTACGAGCAGTACTTC
NA	TRBV7-9	TRBJ1-1	NA	CASSLHITGSTEAFF	TGTGCCAGCAGCCTCCATATTACAGGGTCCACTGAAGCTTTCTTT
NA	TRBV7-6	TRBJ2-2	NA	CASRANTGELFF	TGTGCCAGCAGGGCCAACACCGGGGAGCTGTTTTTT
NA	TRBV7-7	TRBJ2-5	TRBD2	CASSLVAGEAETQYF	TGTGCTAGCAGCTTAGTCGCGGGGGAGGCGGAGACCCAGTACTTC
NA	TRBV28	TRBJ2-2	NA	CASSLSSWQATGELFF	TGTGCCAGCAGTCTTTCCTCATGGCAGGCTACCGGGGAGCTGTTTTTT
NA	TRBV27	TRBJ2-7	TRBD1	CASSRQGGYEQYF	TGTGCCAGCAGTAGACAGGGTGGCTACGAGCAGTACTTC
NA	TRBV27	TRBJ2-1	NA	CASSFLDSLKHNEQFF	TGTGCCAGCAGTTTCCTCGACAGCCTAAAACACAATGAGCAGTTCTTC
once	TRBV4-2	TRBJ1-5	NA	CASSQVVSDPSAPQHF	TGTGCCAGCAGCCAAGTAGTCAGCGACCCCTCGGCGCCCCAGCATTTT
NA	TRBV7-6	TRBJ2-3	NA	CASSSRAETTDTQYF	TGTGCCAGCAGCTCCCGAGCGGAGACCACAGATACGCAGTATTTT
few	TRBV7-2	TRBJ1-5	TRBD1	CASSTRQGSNQPQHF	TGTGCCAGCAGCACTCGACAGGGCAGCAATCAGCCCCAGCATTTT
NA	TRBV25-1	TRBJ2-3	NA	CASSVGPAQYF	TGTGCCAGCAGTGTGGGCCCCGCGCAGTATTTT
NA	TRBV18	TRBJ2-7	TRBD2	CASSAGLAGQMRSEQYF	TGTGCCAGCTCAGCGGGACTAGCGGGACAGATGAGGTCCGAGCAGTACTTC
NA	TRBV9	TRBJ1-2	TRBD1	CASSVVDRGDYGYTF	TGTGCCAGCAGCGTAGTCGACAGGGGGGACTATGGCTACACCTTC
NA	TRBV6-5	TRBJ2-1	TRBD1	CASSYGLGQNEQFF	TGTGCCAGCAGTTACGGGCTGGGACAGAATGAGCAGTTCTTC
NA	TRBV7-9	TRBJ2-7	TRBD2	CASSLGGGDEQYF	TGTGCCAGCAGTCTCGGGGGAGGGGACGAGCAGTACTTC
NA	TRBV6-5	TRBJ1-1	NA	CASSYSLSKGTEAFF	TGTGCCAGCAGTTACTCGTTGTCTAAGGGGACTGAAGCTTTCTTT
NA	TRBV19	TRBJ1-1	NA	CASRRGSDTEAFF	TGTGCCAGTAGGAGAGGGTCGGACACTGAAGCTTTCTTT
few	TRBV7-9	TRBJ2-3	TRBD1	CASSLPPGQGADTQYF	TGTGCCAGCAGCTTACCACCGGGACAGGGCGCAGATACGCAGTATTTT
NA	TRBV2	TRBJ1-4	NA	CASSTRQEFNEKLFF	TGTGCCAGCAGTACCCGACAGGAGTTTAATGAAAAACTGTTTTTT
NA	TRBV7-2	TRBJ2-5	TRBD2	CASSLGLAEIQETQYF	TGTGCCAGCAGCTTAGGGCTAGCGGAGATCCAAGAGACCCAGTACTTC